The 30 T cell receptor beta chains below all came from one sample that was sequenced in a study of spatial heterogeneity in lung cancer. Whole-study results and caveats: It was found that expanded intratumoral alpha and beta TCR counts tracked tumor mutation counts.

Stated time point: sample taken at primary tumor resection. Each CDR3 protein gets one entry after TCRdb re-called the 5' RACE reads with MiXCR. This sample has 4,000 or so distinct CDR3 sequences; 9.4% occur once, and the top ten carry under 30%. Antigen specificity for these receptors is unknown. The sample here was lung tumor tissue, taken at surgery. These receptors all come from a male donor with early-stage non-small cell lung cancer.

Turning to this clonotype: A much larger clone lies one base from this, so it may be a read error. As an off-target read in a library built for alpha chains, this beta chain has a frequency of little significance. The chain links TRBV5-1 to TRBJ2-5; TRBD1 is a possible D gene (5 bases). V was shortened by 4 bases and J by 9 bases, with 22 bases between the two germline ends. The germline V gene has CDR1 SGHRS and CDR2 YFSETQ. There are 15 residues in the CDR3. The CDR3 loop is CASSPLGSRVESQYF. CDR3 DNA: TGCGCCAGCAGCCCACTTGGCTCCAGGGTTGAGTCCCAGTACTTC.

This clonotype ranks as medium-sized (0.01 to 0.1%). Because this beta chain is a stray read in a library intended to capture alpha chains, its abundance should not be given much weight. The chain has TRBV5-5 and TRBJ1-2; 8 bases fit TRBD1. V was clipped by 7 bases and J by 7 bases; unmatched bases: 12. Germline lookup yields CDR1 SGHKS and CDR2 YYEKEE (reference sequence). This CDR3 is built from 14 residues. The CDR3 DNA sequence: TGTGCCAGCCGGACCCCAGGGGGCGAAGCTGGCTACACCTTC. This gives the protein CASRTPGGEAGYTF. The full variable domain, its missing parts supplied by reference TRBV5-5 and TRBJ1-2, is DAGVTQSPTHLIKTRGQQVTLRCSPISGHKSVSWYQQVLGQGPQFIFQYYEKEERGRGNFPDRFSARQFPNYSSELNVNALLLGDSALYLCASRTPGGEAGYTFGSGTRLTVV.

In its sample, this clonotype ranks as medium-sized (0.01 to 0.1%). This beta chain is a stray sequence in a library constructed for alpha chains; its clone size is not meaningful. The J gene is TRBJ2-3, the V gene TRBV9; D possibly corresponds to TRBD1 (5 bases). Trimming cost V 0 bases and J 6 bases, with 8 bases left between them. CDR1 and CDR2 (germline): SGDLS, YYNGEE. The CDR3 runs 13 residues. This CDR3 reads CASSVDSGDTQYF. CDR3 bases: TGTGCCAGCAGCGTAGACTCAGGGGATACGCAGTATTTT.

This clonotype is medium-sized. In a library made to pick up alpha chains, this beta chain is a stray read with a size that means little. This sequence joins TRBV24-1 and TRBJ1-3; maybe TRBD1 (6 bases). The V gene lost 2 bases and the J gene lost 4 bases, with 14 bases spanning the gap. This CDR3 is 16 amino acids long. The germline V gene has CDR1 KGHDR and CDR2 SFDVKD. CDR3 coding DNA: TGTGCCACCAGTGATTCCAACTACAGGGCCGGAAACACCATATATTTT. It encodes CATSDSNYRAGNTIYF.

Turning to this clonotype: Because the library targeted alpha chains, this beta chain is an off-target read whose size means little. This sequence joins TRBV28 and TRBJ1-3, with D hard to call. Germline CDR1 MDHEN, CDR2 SYDVKM. The V gene lost 5 bases and the J gene lost 5 bases, with 7 bases spanning the gap. This CDR3 comprises 12 residues. Here the CDR3 reads CASSPFRNTIYF. CDR3 nucleotides: TGTGCCAGCAGTCCCTTTCGAAACACCATATATTTT.

Concerning this clonotype: Found in a library prepared for alpha chains, this beta chain is an off-target read, and its abundance has little meaning. The chain uses TRBV18 and TRBJ2-7, with 9 bases aligning to TRBD1. CDR3 length: 14 residues. J lost 7 bases, V lost 5 bases, and 9 bases had no gene match. Germline V CDR1 and CDR2: KGHSH, LQKENI. CDR3 in amino acids: CASSAPGQGGEQYF. DNA for the CDR3: TGTGCCAGCTCAGCGCCGGGACAGGGAGGGGAGCAGTACTTC.

A note on this clonotype: This beta chain is a stray sequence in a library constructed for alpha chains; its clone size is not meaningful. CDR3 DNA sequence: TGTGCCAGCACCCAAGGGGTAAACACCGGGGAGCTGTTTTTT. Protein sequence: CASTQGVNTGELFF. The V and J genes are TRBV12-3 or TRBV12-4 and TRBJ2-2, with a possible D match to TRBD1 (5 bases). This CDR3 region has 14 residues. The germline V and J ends were trimmed by 7 bases and 2 bases, with 11 bases remaining between them.

This clonotype appeared many times. This beta chain lies outside the target of a library built for alpha chains; its clone size means little. The chain carries TRBV20-1 and TRBJ1-2; 9 nucleotides line up with TRBD1. V was pared by 5 bases and J by 2 bases, with 6 bases of the junction left unmatched. Germline V gene data show CDR1 as DFQATT and CDR2 as SNEGSKA (reference sequence). The CDR3 is 14 amino acids. The CDR3, as DNA: TGCAGTGCTTTTGCCGGGACAGGGAACTATGGCTACACCTTC. It encodes CSAFAGTGNYGYTF.

This clonotype is medium-sized in the sample. In a library made to pick up alpha chains, this beta chain is a stray read with a size that means little. The V gene is TRBV5-1, the J gene TRBJ2-5; D unclear. The V and J ends lost 4 bases and 5 bases respectively, with 12 bases between them. This CDR3 is built from 13 residues. Germline-derived CDR1 and CDR2 are SGHRS and YFSETQ. In nucleotides, the CDR3 is TGCGCCAGCAGCCTTACGCGCTGGGAGACCCAGTACTTC. The encoded protein is CASSLTRWETQYF.

By sample fraction, this clonotype is medium-sized. This beta chain is off target for a library built for alpha chains, so its abundance means little. This chain joins TRBV10-3 and TRBJ2-5; possibly TRBD2 for D (6 bases). This CDR3 has 10 amino acids. Germline V gene data show CDR1 as ENHRY and CDR2 as SYGVKD. The V gene lost 8 bases and the J gene lost 5 bases, with 6 bases spanning the gap. CDR3 in DNA: TGTGCCATCGGAGGGGAGACCCAGTACTTC. Translation: CAIGGETQYF.

This clonotype is termed medium-sized (0.01 to 0.1%). This beta chain came through as a stray read in a library set up for alpha chains, and its size says little. The CDR3 nucleotides are TGTGCCTGGAGTGTAGGAGGGTACAATGAGCAGTTCTTC. Its translation: CAWSVGGYNEQFF. This sequence joins TRBV30 and TRBJ2-1; perhaps TRBD2 as D (6 bases). CDR3 length equals 13 residues. Germline V gene lookup returns CDR1 GTSNPN and CDR2 SVGIG (reference sequence). V was clipped by 0 bases and J by 4 bases, with 7 bases between them.

This clonotype ranks as medium-sized. This beta chain turned up in a library designed for alpha chains; as an off-target read, its abundance says little. The rearrangement links TRBV10-3 to TRBJ2-3; 9 bases fit TRBD2. Germline V gene sequence: CDR1 ENHRY, CDR2 SYGVKD. The J segment lost 1 base and the V segment lost 3 bases, leaving 5 bases of the junction unmatched. This CDR3 region has 16 residues. The CDR3 here is CAISDPGLAGTDTQYF. The CDR3 DNA reads as TGTGCCATCAGTGACCCGGGACTAGCTGGCACAGATACGCAGTATTTT.

This clonotype was seen ten or more times. As an off-target read in a library built for alpha chains, this beta chain has a frequency of little significance. J is TRBJ2-3 and V is TRBV29-1; D gene uncertain. The CDR3 totals 12 residues. V was clipped by 7 bases and J by 2 bases, with 10 bases between them. In germline, CDR1 is SQVTM, CDR2 ANQGSEA. The DNA for the CDR3 is TGCAGCGAATCCTACATCACAGATACGCAGTATTTT. Translating gives CSESYITDTQYF.

There are a few counts of this clonotype. Found in a library prepared for alpha chains, this beta chain is an off-target read, and its abundance has little meaning. This rearrangement joins TRBV6-2 or TRBV6-3 to TRBJ1-2; D is perhaps TRBD1 (5 bases). In germline, CDR1 is MNHEY, CDR2 SVGEGT. The length of the CDR3 is 12 residues. With 2 bases removed from V and 8 bases from J, the gap between germline ends came to 9 bases. CDR3 nucleotides: TGTGCCAGCAGTTACAGCAGGGCGGGCTACACCTTC. This gives the protein CASSYSRAGYTF.

This clonotype is large (0.1 to 1%) within its sample. This beta chain appears as a stray read in a library generated for alpha chains; its size is not informative. The rearrangement joins TRBV7-2 to TRBJ2-5; D is unresolved. V was pared by 1 base and J by 4 bases, with 10 bases between. The CDR3 sequence is 14 residues long. Looked up from germline, CDR1 is SGHTA and CDR2 is FQGNSA. The CDR3 loop reads CASSLDVAIETQYF. CDR3 DNA sequence: TGTGCCAGCAGCTTAGATGTCGCGATAGAGACCCAGTACTTC.

As regards this clonotype: A library prepared for alpha chains yielded this beta chain as an off-target read; its size is of little meaning. The chain has TRBV5-1 and TRBJ1-1; 9 nucleotides match TRBD1. CDR3 length equals 19 residues. The J segment lost 0 bases and the V segment lost 5 bases, leaving 17 bases of the junction unmatched. CDR1 is SGHRS, CDR2 YFSETQ, per germline. The CDR3 reads CASRQDRGGVLAMNTEAFF. The CDR3 nucleotides read TGCGCCAGCAGACAGGACAGGGGCGGCGTTTTGGCAATGAACACTGAAGCTTTCTTT.

About this clonotype: With the library built for alpha chains, this beta chain is off target and its frequency is not meaningful. CDR3 DNA sequence: TGTGCCAGCAGTTACGGGAGTGAGCCCCAGCATTTT. Translation gives CASSYGSEPQHF. The chain recombines TRBV6-6 with TRBJ1-5; D uncertain. Germline CDR1 and CDR2: MNHNY and SVGAGI (reference sequence). V was cut by 2 bases and J by 8 bases, with 7 bases left in between. This CDR3 contains 12 residues.

This clonotype was recorded many times. As an off-target read in a library built for alpha chains, this beta chain has a frequency of little significance. This chain uses TRBV7-3 with TRBJ2-6, with TRBD1 matching over 9 bases. The germline V gene encodes CDR1 SGHTA and CDR2 FQGTGA. The trim removed 5 bases at V and 0 bases at J, leaving 5 bases unmatched. The CDR3 loop spans 17 amino acids. The DNA for the CDR3 is TGTGCCAGCAGCAAACAGGGGGCGGCCTCTGGGGCCAACGTCCTGACTTTC. Translated, it gives CASSKQGAASGANVLTF. Looking up the rest from reference TRBV7-3 and TRBJ2-6 gives the full variable domain: GAGVSQTPSNKVTEKGKYVELRCDPISGHTALYWYRQSLGQGPEFLIYFQGTGAADDSGLPNDRFFAVRPEGSVSTLKIQRTERGDSAVYLCASSKQGAASGANVLTFGAGSRLTVL.

This clonotype was counted many times. Since the library was made to target alpha chains, this beta chain is a stray read and its abundance is not meaningful. The V gene is TRBV12-3 or TRBV12-4, the J gene TRBJ2-1, with D perhaps given as TRBD1 or TRBD2 (5 bases each). CDR3 length equals 12 residues. The V end lost 4 bases, the J end lost 6 bases, and 7 bases lay between the germline ends. CDR3 DNA: TGTGCCAGCAGTTGGGGGTCCAATGAGCAGTTCTTC. Protein sequence: CASSWGSNEQFF.

As concerns this clonotype: The library was prepared for alpha chains; this beta chain is a stray read, so its frequency means little. This chain connects TRBV6-2 or TRBV6-3 to TRBJ2-5; 8 positions agree with TRBD1. J lost 4 bases, V lost 6 bases, and 4 bases had no gene match. The CDR3 totals 13 residues. CDR1 is MNHEY, CDR2 SVGEGT, per germline. The CDR3 loop reads CASSRQGPETQYF. The CDR3 DNA reads TGTGCCAGCAGCCGACAGGGGCCAGAGACCCAGTACTTC.

This clonotype was counted ten times or more. Since it is a stray read in a library aimed at alpha chains, this beta chain has a size that is not meaningful. The rearrangement uses TRBV7-7 and TRBJ2-5, with TRBD2 as a possible D gene (6 bases). Germline V gene sequence: CDR1 SSHAT, CDR2 FNYEAQ (reference sequence). The CDR3 runs 13 residues. Written as DNA, the CDR3 is TGTGCTAGCTCGCGGGAAATGCAAGAGACCCAGTACTTC. Protein sequence: CASSREMQETQYF.

This clonotype rates as medium-sized. This beta chain is an unintended read in a library built for alpha chains; its size means little. The CDR3 sequence is CSVERGTGVDEQYF. The CDR3 nucleotides are TGCAGCGTTGAAAGGGGAACAGGGGTTGACGAGCAGTACTTC. The rearrangement uses TRBV29-1 and TRBJ2-7; TRBD1 aligns across 7 bases. The CDR3 has 14 amino acids. With 2 bases clipped from V and 5 bases from J, the junction kept 9 bases outside the gene matches. Germline values: CDR1 SQVTM, CDR2 ANQGSEA.

This clonotype qualifies as medium-sized. This beta chain represents an off-target read in a library built for alpha chains; its size is of limited meaning. The chain joins TRBV20-1 to TRBJ1-6, with TRBD1 matching 8 bases. The CDR3 sequence is 14 residues long. V shed 5 bases and J 2 bases; nucleotides not matched to a gene: 2. Germline V gives CDR1 DFQATT, CDR2 SNEGSKA (reference sequence). The CDR3 region is CSASTGAYNSPLHF. The CDR3 bases are TGCAGTGCTTCGACAGGGGCCTATAATTCACCCCTCCACTTT.

This clonotype is termed medium-sized (0.01 to 0.1%). Since it is a stray read in a library aimed at alpha chains, this beta chain has a size that is not meaningful. V is TRBV28 and J is TRBJ2-7, with no clear D. Trimming shortened V by 4 bases and J by 4 bases, and 14 bases separated the two germline ends. This CDR3 contains 14 residues. Germline-derived CDR1 and CDR2 are MDHEN and SYDVKM. The CDR3 region is CASSSPNERYEQYF. In DNA form, the CDR3 reads TGTGCCAGCAGTTCCCCTAACGAACGGTACGAGCAGTACTTC.

This clonotype occurred a few times. This beta chain turned up in a library designed for alpha chains; as an off-target read, its abundance says little. The V gene is TRBV3-1, the J gene TRBJ2-2, with a possible D match to TRBD2 (6 bases). V was shortened by 6 bases and J by 5 bases, with 13 bases between the two germline ends. Germline assignment: CDR1 LGHDT and CDR2 YNNKEL (reference sequence). CDR3 length: 14 amino acids. This chain's CDR3 is CASRRREPTGELFF. In DNA form, the CDR3 reads TGTGCCAGCAGGAGACGGGAGCCTACCGGGGAGCTGTTTTTT. The full variable domain, completed using reference TRBV3-1 and TRBJ2-2, is DTAVSQTPKYLVTQMGNDKSIKCEQNLGHDTMYWYKQDSKKFLKIMFSYNNKELIINETVPNRFSPKSPDKAHLNLHINSLELGDSAVYFCASRRREPTGELFFGEGSRLTVL.

This clonotype is termed medium-sized (0.01 to 0.1%). This beta chain is a stray read from a library made for alpha chains; its abundance is not meaningful. V and J are TRBV20-1 and TRBJ2-6; 7 nucleotides align to TRBD2. CDR1 DFQATT and CDR2 SNEGSKA come from the germline V gene (reference sequence). The CDR3 runs 14 residues. Unmatched junction bases numbered 9, after V lost 4 bases and J lost 9 bases. CDR3 nucleotide sequence: TGCAGTGCTAAAAGCGGGATTCGGGTCAACGTCCTGACTTTC. Protein sequence: CSAKSGIRVNVLTF.

This clonotype is classed as medium-sized. This beta chain was picked up by a library intended for alpha chains and is off target, so its count carries little meaning. The V call is TRBV7-2, the J call TRBJ2-1; D uncertain. Per the germline V gene, CDR1 is SGHTA and CDR2 is FQGNSA. The V end lost 1 base, the J end lost 8 bases, and 24 bases lay between the germline ends. The CDR3 loop spans 18 amino acids. The CDR3 region has the DNA TGTGCCAGCAGCTTAGTCGCTGGTGACTTGCGCATGTTACATGAGCAGTTCTTC. It encodes CASSLVAGDLRMLHEQFF. The entire variable domain, with the rest obtained from reference TRBV7-2 and TRBJ2-1, is as follows: GAGVSQSPSNKVTEKGKDVELRCDPISGHTALYWYRQSLGQGLEFLIYFQGNSAPDKSGLPSDRFSAERTGGSVSTLTIQRTQQEDSAVYLCASSLVAGDLRMLHEQFFGPGTRLTVL.

This clonotype was detected many times. This beta chain appears as a stray read in a library generated for alpha chains; its size is not informative. This chain connects TRBV11-2 to TRBJ2-5; the D is unclear. This CDR3 spans 13 amino acids. CDR1 is SGHAT, CDR2 FQNNGV, per germline. V was cut by 4 bases and J by 1 base, with 7 bases left in between. The CDR3 region is CASSSLLQETQYF. Here the CDR3 DNA reads TGTGCCAGCAGCTCCCTGCTCCAAGAGACCCAGTACTTC.

Concerning this clonotype: Because this beta chain is a stray read in a library intended to capture alpha chains, its abundance should not be given much weight. The chain couples TRBV28 to TRBJ2-3, with 10 bases identical to TRBD1. Trimming removed 5 bases from V and 3 bases from J; junction bases left unmatched: 8. CDR3 length equals 16 residues. From germline, CDR1 is MDHEN and CDR2 SYDVKM. CDR3 nucleotide sequence: TGTGCCAGCAGTCAGCCGGGACAGGGGACGACAGATACGCAGTATTTT. Translating it yields CASSQPGQGTTDTQYF.

This clonotype was observed a handful of times. This beta chain slipped into a library made for alpha chains as a stray read, so its size is not meaningful. V gene TRBV4-3 combines with J gene TRBJ2-2; D is uncertain. The CDR3 loop spans 14 amino acids. V was cut by 3 bases and J by 0 bases, with 5 bases left in between. The germline V gene has CDR1 LGHNA and CDR2 YSLEER. CDR3 sequence (DNA): TGCGCCAGCAGCCACACGCCGAACACCGGGGAGCTGTTTTTT. Translating gives CASSHTPNTGELFF.